This T cell receptor (beta chain) was identified in a study of T-cell memory formation after mild COVID-19 (dated by TCRdb to 2020 to 2023). Regarding the study in general: TCR sequence clusters from the two donors were found to be largely donor specific. Longitudinal TCRalpha and TCRbeta repertoire sequencing tracked T-cell clones expanding and contracting after mild COVID-19 in a couple of donors. Two young, previously healthy adult volunteers, one female and one male, were included in the cohort.

What the study reported, not specific to this receptor: The detection of some responding clones in pre-infection memory suggests that pre-existing cross-reactive memory T cells joined the SARS-CoV-2 response. The second-wave clones that peaked on day 37 were not confirmed to be SARS-CoV-2 specific. Only a couple of mild cases were covered by the study, and larger cohorts that include severe cases with pre-infection samples were considered necessary. Contracting CD4+ clones appeared mostly in the CM and EM memory subsets, whereas CD8+ clones were enriched in EMRA. Clones that contracted from day 15 to 85 showed balanced CD4/CD8 phenotypes, whereas a second wave of clones that expanded from day 15 to 37 leaned towards CD4+.

V is shortened by 1 base, J by 0 bases, and the region joining them spans 18 bases. CDR1 SQVTM and CDR2 ANQGSEA were looked up in the germline V gene. The CDR3 spans 18 residues, from the cysteine through the phenylalanine. Of all the DNA, just the CDR3 is kept, 54 bases in frame from base 1. Sequenced on an Illumina NovaSeq 6000. TCRalpha and TCRbeta cDNA libraries were built by 5'RACE with constant-segment primers, adding sample barcodes and unique molecular identifiers. RNA was extracted from every sample with Trizol reagent. Libraries were amplified in two PCR steps, with a second sample barcode and Illumina TruSeq adapters added in the second step. Sequencing of the libraries was done on an Illumina NovaSeq, producing 2 x 150 bp paired-end reads. Concerning the study's data processing: Demultiplexing of reads and collapsing into UMI-guided consensus sequences were performed with migec v1.2.7. With mixcr v2.1.11, UMI consensuses were aligned to TRA and TRB V and J templates and assembled into clonotypes. A clonotype was counted as expanded or contracted only when both edgeR and NoisET called the clonotype significant, with the noise models trained on biological replicates. For edgeR calls, the thresholds were a false discovery rate-adjusted p below 0.01 and a log2 fold-change of 1. PCA with hierarchical clustering of max-normalized trajectories of the 1000 most abundant clonotypes was used as exploratory dynamics analysis. Separately sequenced CD4+ and CD8+ repertoires were used to assign a CD4 or CD8 phenotype to each responding clone. TCRdb reprocessing: public reads trimmed at Q25 with fastp, clones called with MiXCR, in-frame beta chains kept. For every CDR3 protein sequence, its rows merge into one entry that carries the most common genes and DNA. TCRdb's processing, not the study's, gives the V and J calls here. This sample is represented by hundreds of thousands of distinct CDR3 sequences; about a sixth of them were singletons. The ten largest clonotypes hold under 25% of the sample.

This clonotype was detected a few times. It lacks a known antigen. It has no much larger one-base neighbor in the sample; base qualities were not kept. Ficoll-Paque density gradient centrifugation was used to isolate PBMCs. The chain is encoded by TRBV29-1 joined to TRBJ1-4, with the identity of the D gene unclear. This TCR came from a man aged 18 to 30 who had mild COVID-19 (a few samples of this study predate the infection). The sample titles of this study are shuffled in the database, so cell type and time point are left out; the donor was told from shared clones. The source material was PBMCs or a T cell subset sorted from them (not recorded which). The CDR3 loop reads CSVEVPRGNRTTNEKLFF. The DNA reads TGCAGCGTTGAAGTCCCGAGAGGGAACAGAACAACTAATGAAAAACTGTTTTTT.